The rows below give T cell receptor beta chains drawn from one sample of a study of control samples from healthy donors and cancer patients. Method: immunoSEQ multiplex PCR; TCRdb's copy keeps in-frame clones and lacks some. The repertoire holds tens of thousands of clones, with approximately 89% as singletons. The sequenced material came from PBMCs. All receptors derive from a man between 60 and 70 years old with colorectal cancer. Both conserved end residues are part of each CDR3. Fields, in order: V gene, clone size, D gene, CDR3 length, J gene, CDR3 protein, CDR3 DNA. D genes are given only for firm matches. The listing skips clone size in some rows; elsewhere it reads once, few, many or a size class.

TRBV6-6,-,-,14,TRBJ2-1,CASSYFGESNEQFF,TGTGCCAGCAGTTACTTCGGGGAATCCAATGAGCAGTTCTTC
TRBV15,-,-,14,TRBJ2-1,CATSLGGSYNEQFF,TGTGCCACCAGCTTGGGGGGTTCCTACAATGAGCAGTTCTTC
TRBV7-6,-,-,12,TRBJ2-1,CASSLGNNEQFF,TGTGCCAGCAGCTTGGGCAACAATGAGCAGTTCTTC
TRBV25-1,-,-,15,TRBJ1-2,CASSVHSGANYGYTF,TGTGCCAGCAGTGTCCACAGTGGAGCTAACTATGGCTACACCTTC
TRBV30,few,-,13,TRBJ1-1,CAWTRGGPPEAFF,TGTGCCTGGACTCGGGGGGGCCCACCTGAAGCTTTCTTT
TRBV6-5,-,TRBD1,15,TRBJ1-4,CATRDRGHSNEKLFF,TGTGCCACCCGGGACAGGGGCCATTCTAATGAAAAACTGTTTTTT
TRBV4-1,-,-,14,TRBJ1-6,CASSQGAVNSPLHF,TGCGCCAGCAGCCAAGGGGCAGTTAATTCACCCCTCCACTTT
TRBV7-3,-,TRBD2,19,TRBJ2-3,CASSKLAGAELSGTDTQYF,TGTGCCAGCAGCAAACTAGCGGGGGCCGAACTTTCGGGCACAGATACGCAGTATTTT
TRBV5-8,-,-,15,TRBJ2-7,CASSLAFDKAYEQYF,TGTGCCAGCAGCTTGGCCTTCGACAAGGCCTACGAGCAGTACTTC
TRBV4-2,-,-,17,TRBJ2-5,CASSQDGGRGWQETQYF,TGTGCCAGCAGCCAAGATGGGGGCCGGGGGTGGCAAGAGACCCAGTACTTC
TRBV18,-,-,15,TRBJ2-2,CASSPTVRGTGELFF,TGTGCCAGCTCACCTACGGTCCGGGGCACCGGGGAGCTGTTTTTT
TRBV29-1,-,-,12,TRBJ1-2,CSVGETNYGYTF,TGCAGCGTTGGGGAGACTAACTATGGCTACACCTTC
TRBV4-3,-,-,13,TRBJ2-7,CASSQDRDYEQYF,TGCGCCAGCAGCCAAGATCGGGACTACGAGCAGTACTTC
TRBV5-1,-,TRBD1,15,TRBJ2-1,CASSLAGAGGDEQFF,TGCGCCAGCAGCTTGGCCGGGGCAGGGGGAGATGAGCAGTTCTTC
TRBV2,-,TRBD2,15,TRBJ2-3,CASSIPTSGADTQYF,TGTGCCAGCAGTATTCCGACTAGCGGGGCGGATACGCAGTATTTT
TRBV30,-,-,14,TRBJ1-5,CAWSEEGYGGPQHF,TGTGCCTGGAGTGAGGAGGGGTATGGTGGGCCCCAGCATTTT
TRBV7-3,-,-,13,TRBJ2-2,CASSFTTAGELFF,TGTGCCAGCAGCTTCACGACGGCCGGGGAGCTGTTTTTT
TRBV19,-,-,14,TRBJ1-1,CASRSGSMNTEAFF,TGTGCCAGTCGGTCAGGGTCCATGAACACTGAAGCTTTCTTT
TRBV5-1,-,TRBD1,14,TRBJ1-2,CASSLGGGDYGYTF,TGCGCCAGCAGCTTGGGAGGGGGCGACTATGGCTACACCTTC
TRBV5-4,once,TRBD2,15,TRBJ2-5,CAMQGLRGDQETQYF,TGTGCCATGCAAGGTCTGCGGGGGGACCAAGAGACCCAGTACTTC
TRBV27,-,TRBD1,15,TRBJ2-7,CASSRSGTGGYEQYF,TGTGCCAGCAGTCGATCCGGGACAGGGGGCTACGAGCAGTACTTC
TRBV15,-,-,13,TRBJ1-1,CATSRESGTEAFF,TGTGCCACCAGCAGAGAATCGGGCACTGAAGCTTTCTTT
TRBV6-5,-,-,14,TRBJ1-4,CASSYSREREKLFF,TGTGCCAGCAGTTACTCCAGGGAGAGGGAAAAACTGTTTTTT
TRBV4-3,few,-,17,TRBJ1-4,CASSQVGRGRTNEKLFF,TGCGCCAGCAGCCAAGTTGGCCGGGGGAGGACTAATGAAAAACTGTTTTTT
TRBV9,-,TRBD2,16,TRBJ2-5,CASSLRSVSGVETQYF,TGTGCCAGCAGCCTCAGGTCGGTTAGCGGGGTGGAGACCCAGTACTTC
TRBV5-1,once,-,14,TRBJ1-1,CASSLGWAGTEAFF,TGCGCCAGCAGCTTGGGATGGGCTGGCACTGAAGCTTTCTTT
TRBV21-1,-,-,14,TRBJ2-5,CASSISGGGRDQYF,TGTGCCAGCAGCATTAGCGGGGGTGGACGGGACCAGTACTTC
TRBV28,once,-,17,TRBJ1-6,CASSSQGSSSYNSPLHF,TGTGCCAGCAGTTCCCAGGGCTCGAGCTCCTATAATTCACCCCTCCACTTT
TRBV11-3,-,-,13,TRBJ2-1,CASSYLVGNEQFF,TGTGCCAGCAGCTACCTGGTGGGGAATGAGCAGTTCTTC
TRBV7-8,once,-,18,TRBJ1-5,CASSLVPRRDLSNQPQHF,TGTGCCAGCAGCTTAGTCCCGCGCAGGGACCTTAGCAATCAGCCCCAGCATTTT
TRBV12-5,once,-,17,TRBJ1-2,CASGLVGARVVGYGYTF,TGTGCTAGTGGTTTGGTAGGGGCGCGGGTCGTCGGCTATGGCTACACCTTC
TRBV27,-,TRBD2,16,TRBJ2-3,CASSLYSGGRTDTQYF,TGTGCCAGCAGTTTATATAGCGGGGGGCGCACAGATACGCAGTATTTT
TRBV20-1,-,-,11,TRBJ2-1,CSARQAYEQFF,TGCAGTGCTAGACAGGCTTATGAGCAGTTCTTC
TRBV2,-,TRBD2,15,TRBJ2-1,CASSKEPSGYNEQFF,TGTGCCAGCAGTAAGGAGCCTAGCGGCTACAATGAGCAGTTCTTC
TRBV7-9,-,TRBD1,15,TRBJ2-7,CASSLPGTGTYEQYF,TGTGCCAGCAGCCTCCCCGGGACAGGGACGTACGAGCAGTACTTC
TRBV5-5,-,-,14,TRBJ2-5,CASRGPGALMAQYF,TGTGCCAGCAGGGGGCCCGGGGCCTTAATGGCCCAGTACTTC
TRBV29-1,-,-,12,TRBJ1-1,CSVLTPKAEAFF,TGCAGCGTTCTGACACCGAAGGCTGAAGCTTTCTTT
TRBV24-1,-,-,14,TRBJ2-1,CATPTAPTYNEQFF,TGTGCCACCCCGACAGCTCCTACCTACAATGAGCAGTTCTTC
TRBV5-1,-,-,14,TRBJ1-1,CASSPGHLNTEAFF,TGCGCCAGCAGCCCGGGACATCTCAACACTGAAGCTTTCTTT
TRBV18,-,-,11,TRBJ2-5,CASSLQETQYF,TGTGCCAGCTCACTACAAGAGACCCAGTACTTC
TRBV28,-,-,13,TRBJ2-7,CASSPGSAYEQYF,TGTGCCAGCAGTCCCGGGAGCGCCTACGAGCAGTACTTC
TRBV11-1,-,-,14,TRBJ2-5,CASSLARGGKTQYF,TGTGCCAGCAGCCTCGCGAGAGGTGGGAAGACCCAGTACTTC
TRBV7-9,-,TRBD1,16,TRBJ1-6,CASSGGGGPVISPLHF,TGTGCCAGCAGCGGAGGAGGGGGCCCTGTAATTTCACCCCTCCACTTT
TRBV6-6,-,-,14,TRBJ1-1,CASSYGQSNTEAFF,TGTGCCAGCAGTTACGGGCAGTCGAACACTGAAGCTTTCTTT
TRBV5-1,-,TRBD1,15,TRBJ1-1,CASSAEQGDYTEAFF,TGCGCCAGCAGCGCTGAACAGGGGGATTACACTGAAGCTTTCTTT
TRBV27,-,-,9,TRBJ2-1,CASSPGQFF,TGTGCCAGCAGTCCCGGGCAGTTCTTC
TRBV2,-,TRBD1,15,TRBJ1-6,CASSEAQGANSPLHF,TGTGCCAGCAGTGAAGCCCAGGGGGCTAATTCACCCCTCCACTTT
TRBV12-5,-,-,13,TRBJ2-3,CASGLVPPSTQYF,TGTGCTAGTGGTTTGGTACCTCCCTCTACGCAGTATTTT
TRBV7-9,few,-,13,TRBJ2-5,CALGGAAEETQYF,TGTGCCCTGGGGGGGGCGGCTGAAGAGACCCAGTACTTC
TRBV5-1,-,TRBD1,15,TRBJ1-2,CASSFGQGGSYGYTF,TGCGCCAGCAGCTTCGGACAGGGTGGGAGCTATGGCTACACCTTC
TRBV28,-,TRBD1,14,TRBJ1-2,CASSQQGASYGYTF,TGTGCCAGCAGTCAACAGGGGGCCAGCTATGGCTACACCTTC
TRBV29-1,once,TRBD1,12,TRBJ2-7,CSVARGPYEQYF,TGCAGCGTCGCCAGGGGGCCCTACGAGCAGTACTTC
TRBV7-2,-,TRBD2,18,TRBJ2-3,CASSLLRLSGGATDTQYF,TGTGCCAGCAGCTTACTTCGATTAAGCGGGGGGGCCACAGATACGCAGTATTTT
TRBV6-4,-,-,15,TRBJ2-1,CASSDRASDYNEQFF,TGTGCCAGCAGTGACAGGGCTAGCGACTACAATGAGCAGTTCTTC
TRBV19,-,-,15,TRBJ2-5,CASTPRGVGGETQYF,TGTGCCAGTACCCCCCGAGGGGTGGGAGGAGAGACCCAGTACTTC